Reported below is one T cell receptor (beta chain). The antigen remains unidentified. This CDR3 is 15 amino acids long. The ends were cut back, 2 bases at V and 3 bases at J, with 11 bases in the middle. Germline CDR1 LGHNA, CDR2 YNFKEQ. These data belong to a study of T-cell reconstitution after alpha-beta-depleted transplantation in children. Researchers prepared the TCRbeta library using unique molecular identifiers, the study reports. TCRdb processed the PCR reads anew with MiXCR; each CDR3 protein has one entry. Among approximately 300,000 distinct CDR3 sequences listed, roughly 7.8% were seen once. Whole-study findings and limits: Newly produced T cells mostly provided counts and TCRbeta diversity after one year, as hyperexpanded clones declined. Alpha-beta T cells about two months after transplant reportedly derived from several hundred expanded graft clones.

Here the sequenced sample was peripheral blood, taken 360 days after TCRalphabeta/CD19-depleted stem cell transplant. This chain joins TRBV4-2 and TRBJ2-1; D not resolved. This receptor was identified in a female patient between 2 and 10 years old who had a stem cell transplant for Fanconi anemia, so the T cells may come from the graft donor. The CDR3 protein is CASSQPPGSYNEQFF. CDR3 bases: TGTGCCAGCAGCCAACCACCCGGCAGCTACAATGAGCAGTTCTTC.